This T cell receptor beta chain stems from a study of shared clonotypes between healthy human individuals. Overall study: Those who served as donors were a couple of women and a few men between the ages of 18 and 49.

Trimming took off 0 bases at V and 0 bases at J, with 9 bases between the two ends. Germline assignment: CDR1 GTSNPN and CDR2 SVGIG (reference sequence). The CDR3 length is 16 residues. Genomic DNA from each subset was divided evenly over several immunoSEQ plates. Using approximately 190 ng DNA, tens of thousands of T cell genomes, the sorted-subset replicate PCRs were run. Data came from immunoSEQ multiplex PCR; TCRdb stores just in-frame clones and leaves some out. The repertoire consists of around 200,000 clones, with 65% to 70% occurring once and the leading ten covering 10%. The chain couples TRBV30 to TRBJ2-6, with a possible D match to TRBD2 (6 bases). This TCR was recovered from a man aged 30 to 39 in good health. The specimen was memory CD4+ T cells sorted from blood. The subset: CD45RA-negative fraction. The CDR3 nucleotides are TGTGCCTGGAGTGTAGGGACTTTCTCTGGGGCCAACGTCCTGACTTTC. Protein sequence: CAWSVGTFSGANVLTF.